The 8 T cell receptor beta chains given below trace back to one sample, sequenced in a study of OX40 agonist ivuxolimab in advanced cancers. The data were produced by immunoSEQ multiplex PCR, yet TCRdb's version contains in-frame clones alone and is incomplete. This table holds roughly 92,000 clones, under 85% found once. The source was CD4+ or CD8+ T cells sorted from blood, collected in a trial of the OX40 agonist ivuxolimab. The receptors derive from an adult with an advanced solid tumor such as melanoma, head and neck, liver or kidney cancer.

Details on this clone: An end of the junction differs from the germline gene, which may be a read error. The CDR3 DNA sequence: TGTGCCAGAAGCTTGTGCAGGGAGGATTTGAAACCAATGAATGTAAAACTGTTTTTT. This encodes CARSLCREDLKPMNVKLFF. The rearrangement links TRBV5-3 to TRBJ1-4; TRBD1 is a possible D gene (5 bases). TRBV5-3 is flagged as an ORF with uncertain function. The CDR3 has 19 amino acids.

The rearrangement links TRBV29-1 to TRBJ2-7, with TRBD1 identical over 7 bases. Germline-derived CDR1 and CDR2 are SQVTM and ANQGSEA. The trim removed 5 bases at V and 12 bases at J, leaving 13 bases unmatched. This CDR3 comprises 12 residues. Written as DNA, the CDR3 is TGCAGCGTTCAGGTGCCGGGACAGCGGAGGTACTTC. This translates into CSVQVPGQRRYF.

This chain links TRBV5-1 with TRBJ1-1; maybe TRBD1 (6 bases). Trimming shortened V by 0 bases and J by 6 bases, and 12 bases separated the two germline ends. The CDR3 runs 14 residues. Germline assignment: CDR1 SGHRS and CDR2 YFSETQ. In nucleotides, the CDR3 is TGCGCCAGCAGCTTGGCCTGGGGGGCCGCTGAAGCTTTCTTT. Protein sequence: CASSLAWGAAEAFF.

The rearrangement uses TRBV27 and TRBJ1-5; the D gene is possibly TRBD1 (6 bases). The CDR3 consists of 15 residues. Germline loops: CDR1 MNHEY, CDR2 SMNVEV (reference sequence). Trimming left V 5 bases short and J 2 bases short, with 13 bases between. The CDR3 nucleotides read TGTGCCAGCAGTCTACAGGGAAGGGGCAATCAGCCCCAGCATTTT. Translation gives CASSLQGRGNQPQHF.

The rearrangement links TRBV14 to TRBJ2-2, with TRBD1 matching 7 bases. This CDR3 is built from 15 residues. Per germline, CDR1 SGHDN and CDR2 FVKESK. V shed 7 bases, J shed 4 bases, and the junction held 9 bases outside the gene matches. DNA for the CDR3: TGTGCCAGCACCCGCAACAGGGGAAGCACCGGGGAGCTGTTTTTT. This gives the protein CASTRNRGSTGELFF.

This clone was counted a single time. The chain uses TRBV11-2 and TRBJ2-2; no firm D call. This CDR3 comprises 12 residues. V lost 3 bases and J 5 bases, leaving 4 bases between the germline ends. Germline V CDR1 and CDR2: SGHAT, FQNNGV. CDR3 amino acids: CASSFLTGELFF. The CDR3 DNA is TGTGCCAGCAGCTTTTTAACCGGGGAGCTGTTTTTT. Full variable domain (remainder filled in from reference TRBV11-2 and TRBJ2-2): EAGVAQSPRYKIIEKRQSVAFWCNPISGHATLYWYQQILGQGPKLLIQFQNNGVVDDSQLPKDRFSAERLKGVDSTLKIQPAKLEDSAVYLCASSFLTGELFFGEGSRLTVL.

V is TRBV12-5 and J is TRBJ2-7, with D maybe TRBD2 (6 bases). V lost 0 bases to trimming and J lost 0 bases, with 18 bases between them. CDR1 is LGHNT and CDR2 is FRNRAP in the germline V gene. This CDR3 contains 18 residues. The CDR3 spells CASGLVLGGVPSSYEQYF. The DNA for the CDR3 is TGTGCTAGTGGTTTGGTACTAGGAGGGGTTCCGAGCTCCTACGAGCAGTACTTC.

This clone occurred once. J is TRBJ2-7 and V is TRBV25-1, with TRBD1 matching over 9 bases. Germline CDR1 and CDR2: MGHDK and SYGVNS. CDR3 length: 13 residues. The CDR3 region has the DNA TGTGCTTGCCAGGGGACAGGGCCCTACGAGCAGTACTTC. Its protein product is CACQGTGPYEQYF.